This TCR beta chain was found in a study of T cell responses to AZD1222 COVID-19 vaccine (dated by TCRdb to the early 2020s). With respect to the entire study: A total of just over 230 trial participants underwent TCR sequencing, of whom about 200 had received two doses of AZD1222 and 26 had received two doses of the MenACWY control vaccine. Enrollment into the trials was organized by age into subgroups of 18-55, 56-69 and 70-plus years, and those subgroups contained roughly 150, 30 and 60 TCR-sequenced participants, respectively. The study at large found these results: Most participants were white British and females outnumbered males, and the authors suggested that clonal diversity may have been underestimated. Because no samples from the day 14 peak response were available, repertoires could be characterized only after the peak T cell response. The whole spike protein was spanned by vaccine-associated CD4 TCRs, and dominant responses were seen in regions 160-218 and 743-854. Epitopes outside the regions mutated in the B.1.351 and B.1.1.7 variants were reportedly recognized by nearly half of the unique spike-specific TCRs. Only five or six AZD1222 recipients were SARS-CoV-2 seropositive at baseline, limiting conclusions about previously exposed vaccinees. After two AZD1222 doses, spike-specific TCR breadth and depth were significantly higher than at day 0 and than in MenACWY recipients. In the small 56-69-year group, the increase in depth fell short of significance, most likely because of low power.

About this clone itself: Which antigen it targets is not known. Base qualities are not recorded, but no much larger clone differs from it by a single base.

Sample time point, as interpreted from the label and publication: baseline before first vaccination. The sample's treatment or condition label is to be understood as: meningococcal conjugate vaccine given as trial control. Vaccinee samples were obtained from the UK trials COV001 and COV002, which included a single-blind randomized controlled phase 2/3 trial of AZD1222 (ChAdOx1 nCoV-19) in healthy adults. Trial participant PBMC samples were collected at day 0 and day 28 after the second dose for TCRbeta chain sequencing. The CDR3 regions of human TCRbeta chains were analyzed by immunosequencing. Processing in the source paper ran as follows. Repertoire TCRs were checked for matches against a reference library of SARS-CoV-2-specific TCRs that had been generated using the MIRA antigen-specificity platform. Breadth was defined as the fraction of unique TCRs that were SARS-CoV-2-associated, and depth was defined as the fraction of total T cells that were SARS-CoV-2-associated. Using the MIRA data, each spike-specific TCR was assigned both to the spike region to which the TCR was reactive and to a CD4 or CD8 class. Log10-transformed breadth and depth values were compared by one-way ANOVA with Sidak's multiple comparisons tests. The table was pulled from immuneACCESS by TCRdb, which kept in-frame rearrangements only. Such tables lose some clones; where checked, under half of the loss comes from unresolved V genes, and the rest has no known cause. V, J and clone size are taken as reported in that table, and D and trimming were inferred from the DNA itself. This sample holds 90,000 to 110,000 clones; 88% were observed only once. The ten largest account for more than 10% of the sample.

CDR1 and CDR2 are drawn from the germline V gene (reference sequence): LGHDT, YNNKEL. Germline trimming: 7 bases from V, 0 bases from J; junction bases outside gene matches: 7. There are 16 amino acids in the CDR3, from cysteine to phenylalanine inclusive. Just the 48-base CDR3 DNA is kept, in frame starting at base 1. The V gene is TRBV3-1 (or the pseudogene TRBV3-2) and the J gene is TRBJ2-3; 10 central bases correspond to TRBD1. The material was peripheral blood, obtained on day 0 of MenACWY control vaccination. This TCR came from an adult in good health. The CDR3 sequence is CASKALGQGSTDTQYF. The DNA sequence is as follows: TGTGCCAGCAAGGCCCTGGGACAGGGGAGCACAGATACGCAGTATTTT.